The 27 T cell receptor beta chains below were found in one sample sequenced in a study of tumor and adjacent non-tumor tissue in lung cancer. A modified ARM-PCR protocol with three rounds of nested PCR amplified TCRbeta. TCRdb re-called the multiplex PCR reads with MiXCR, one entry per CDR3 protein. The table has tens of thousands of distinct CDR3 sequences, roughly 75% seen once. This sample's RNA came from whole unsorted tissue. More than 3 cm separated this lung sample from the edge of the tumor. What was sequenced was distant non-tumor lung tissue. These receptors were obtained from a woman aged 45-65 years with non-small cell lung cancer.

For this clonotype: A much larger clone sits a single nucleotide away, making a read error possible. J is TRBJ1-2 and V is TRBV20-1; 8 bases map to TRBD1. The germline gives CDR1 DFQATT, CDR2 SNEGSKA (reference sequence). The CDR3 sequence is 13 residues long. The CDR3 spells CSAPTQGAYSYTF. CDR3 nucleotides: TGCAGTGCCCCCACCCAGGGGGCCTATAGCTACACCTTC.

In this sample, this clonotype turned up once. Sequence at one end of the junction differs from germline and may be a read error. This chain joins TRBV11-2 and TRBJ2-1; D might be TRBD1 (6 bases). CDR1 and CDR2 from the germline V gene are SGHAT and FQNNGV. The CDR3 has 16 amino acids. This CDR3 reads CASSLVSQGFHNEQTF. For the CDR3, the DNA is TGTGCCAGCAGCTTAGTCTCCCAGGGGTTCCACAATGAGCAGACCTTC.

This clonotype was seen once. The germline gene is not matched at one end of the junction; a read error may be the cause. The V gene is TRBV5-6, the J gene TRBJ2-1; possibly TRBD1 for D (6 bases). Germline V lookup: CDR1 SGHDT, CDR2 YYEEEE. CDR3 length: 16 amino acids. CDR3 in amino acids: CASSADKGEIYNDQFF. DNA of the CDR3: TGTGCCAGCAGTGCCGACAAGGGGGAAATCTACAATGATCAGTTCTTC.

For this clonotype: It may be a read error: a sequence one base away is much more abundant. V is TRBV4-1 and J is TRBJ2-1; D is unclear. The ends were cut back, 0 bases at V and 6 bases at J, with 12 bases in the middle. The CDR3 has 15 residues. Germline CDR1 MGHRA, CDR2 YSYEKL. The CDR3 nucleotides are TGCGCCAGCAGCCAAGACAGTACGCGCGGCAATGAGCAGTTCTTC. As protein: CASSQDSTRGNEQFF.

Notes on this clonotype: A read error may produce the germline difference seen at one junction end. V and J are TRBV4-1 and TRBJ1-1, with D possibly being TRBD1 (6 bases). CDR3 length equals 16 residues. Germline V gives CDR1 MGHRA, CDR2 YSYEKL. The CDR3, as DNA: TGCACCAGCAGCCAAGATCTTTACAGGGCGTACACTGAAGCTTTCTTT. Translation gives CTSSQDLYRAYTEAFF.

As concerns this clonotype: A much more abundant neighbour one base away suggests this may be a read error. Since the CDR3 does not end with the conserved phenylalanine or tryptophan, this likely comes from a read error. The rearrangement joins TRBV5-6 to TRBJ1-2, with 10 bases lining up with TRBD1. V trimming: 1 base; J trimming: 4 bases; junction bases outside the gene matches: 7. CDR3 size: 16 residues. Germline V gene data show CDR1 as SGHDT and CDR2 as YYEEEE. The CDR3 bases are TGTGCCAGCAGCTTGTGGGGGACAGGGGACCCCTATGGCTACACCTAC. Protein product: CASSLWGTGDPYGYTY.

Regarding this clonotype: A read error may produce the germline difference seen at one junction end. The V call is TRBV30, the J call TRBJ1-2; 9 bases match TRBD1. This CDR3 is 14 amino acids long. Germline V gives CDR1 GTSNPN, CDR2 SVGIG (reference sequence). CDR3 loop: CASSVGTGRFGYTF. The CDR3 DNA follows: TGTGCCTCGAGTGTAGGGACAGGGAGGTTCGGCTACACCTTC.

On this clonotype: A read error may explain this, as a much larger clone is one base away. The CDR3 DNA is TGCTGTGCTATAATGGGGGGGTCCATGAACACTGAAGCTTTCTTT. Protein product: CCAIMGGSMNTEAFF. The chain uses TRBV20-1 and TRBJ1-1; maybe TRBD1 (5 bases). In germline, CDR1 is DFQATT, CDR2 SNEGSKA (reference sequence). This CDR3 spans 15 amino acids.

This clonotype appeared a few times. Given a much more abundant clone one base away, this may be a read error. This chain links TRBV20-1 with TRBJ2-3, with 8 bases fitting TRBD2. Trimming cost V 4 bases and J 3 bases; bases outside gene matches: 6. Per the germline V gene, CDR1 is DFQATT and CDR2 is SNEGSKA (reference sequence). The CDR3 length is 14 residues. The CDR3 region is CSATLAGRTDTQYF. In DNA form, the CDR3 reads TGCAGTGCTACCTTAGCGGGAAGGACAGATACGCAGTATTTT.

Worth noting for this clonotype: A much larger clone differs by one base, so this may be a read error. The chain couples TRBV7-2 to TRBJ1-6; D is unresolved. The CDR3 consists of 14 residues. Per the germline V gene, CDR1 is SGHTA and CDR2 is FQGNSA. CDR3 amino acids: CVSSSAAVNSPLHF. The CDR3 DNA reads TGTGTCAGCAGCTCAGCGGCAGTTAATTCACCCCTCCACTTT.

Of note for this clonotype: A junction boundary mismatches the germline segment, possibly from a read error. The V gene is TRBV5-6, the J gene TRBJ1-1; D is unclear. The germline V gene encodes CDR1 SGHDT and CDR2 YYEEEE. This CDR3 spans 13 amino acids. CDR3 amino acids: CASSWPGNTEALF. The CDR3 coding sequence is TGTGCCAGCAGCTGGCCCGGGAACACTGAAGCTCTCTTT.

Note on this clonotype: The germline gene is not matched at one end of the junction; a read error may be the cause. The chain is built from TRBV11-2 and TRBJ2-1, with unresolved D. Germline loops: CDR1 SGHAT, CDR2 FQNNGV. The CDR3 spans 15 residues. In DNA form, the CDR3 reads TGTGCCATCAGCTTACGACCCTCGGCTGGGAATGAGCAGTTCTTC. Its protein is CAISLRPSAGNEQFF.

As regards this clonotype: Since the CDR3 does not end with the conserved phenylalanine or tryptophan, this likely comes from a read error. The limits of the CDR3 on the DNA are not certain, so only TCRdb's listed CDR3 is given. The chain joins TRBV20-1 to TRBJ2-7; the table's D call, TRBD2, has no DNA check behind it. 14 amino acids form the CDR3, both terminal residues included. CDR1 and CDR2 (germline): DFQATT, SNEGSKA (reference sequence). The CDR3 spells CSASNPGGSYERYC.

Concerning this clonotype: Its ends do not fully match the called genes, so a read error is possible. The V call is TRBV10-3, the J call TRBJ1-1, with TRBD1 matching over 9 bases. This CDR3 is built from 15 residues. Germline V lookup: CDR1 ENHRY, CDR2 SYGVKD. The CDR3 DNA reads as TGTGCCATCAGCACTCCAGGACAGGGGAATACTGGAGCTTTCTTT. Translating gives CAISTPGQGNTGAFF.

The chain is built from TRBV29-1 and TRBJ2-2; 7 nucleotides agree with TRBD2. Trimming cost V 6 bases and J 2 bases; bases outside gene matches: 15. The CDR3 totals 17 residues. Germline CDR1 is SQVTM and CDR2 is ANQGSEA. In DNA, the CDR3 is TGCAGCGTCGTTCGGGGGACTAACGGAATCAACACCGGGGAGCTGTTTTTT. It is translated as CSVVRGTNGINTGELFF.

Of note for this clonotype: This may arise from a read error, as a much more abundant clone is one base away. The chain has TRBV12-3 or TRBV12-4 and TRBJ2-1; D may be TRBD2 (6 bases). V was trimmed by 7 bases and J by 8 bases, leaving 21 bases between them. The CDR3 is made up of 15 amino acids. CDR3 protein: CASTTVVGSRDEQFF. CDR3 bases: TGTGCCAGCACCACAGTTGTCGGGAGTCGGGATGAGCAGTTCTTC.

The gene calls are TRBV12-3 or TRBV12-4 and TRBJ2-7; no reliable D call. This CDR3 contains 11 residues. The CDR3 is CTVSKGYEQYF. The CDR3 DNA reads TGTACCGTAAGCAAGGGATACGAGCAGTACTTC.

This clonotype is labeled medium-sized. The rearrangement joins TRBV11-2 to TRBJ2-1; D unclear. From germline, CDR1 is SGHAT and CDR2 FQNNGV. V lost 5 bases and J 6 bases, leaving 5 bases between the germline ends. CDR3 length equals 11 residues. CDR3 coding DNA: TGTGCCAGCAGCCTAATCAATGAGCAGTTCTTC. Protein sequence: CASSLINEQFF.

This clonotype was counted ten times or more. The chain carries TRBV20-1 and TRBJ2-1; tentatively, D is TRBD1 (5 bases). Germline V CDR1 and CDR2: DFQATT, SNEGSKA (reference sequence). V gave up 3 bases and J gave up 5 bases, with 14 bases separating them. The CDR3 length is 14 residues. The CDR3 protein is CSASGRMGHNEQFF. CDR3 coding DNA: TGCAGTGCTAGTGGCAGGATGGGGCACAATGAGCAGTTCTTC.

In the case of this clonotype: A much larger clone is a single base away; this may be a read error. The chain employs TRBV12-3 or TRBV12-4 and TRBJ2-1, with no clear D. The ends were cut back, 10 bases at V and 2 bases at J, with 12 bases in the middle. CDR3 length: 13 residues. DNA for the CDR3: TGTGCCAACTCAGCTACACCCTACAATGAGCAGTTCTTC. Translated: CANSATPYNEQFF.

For this clonotype: At one boundary the junction diverges from the germline segment, which might be a read error. V and J are TRBV11-2 and TRBJ2-7; TRBD1 agrees at 9 bases. The CDR3 has 16 amino acids. Germline CDR1 SGHAT, CDR2 FQNNGV. The CDR3 coding sequence is TGTCCCAGCAGCCCCCGTCCCGGGACAGGGATGGGGGGGCAGTACTTC. It translates to CPSSPRPGTGMGGQYF. Full variable domain (remainder filled in from reference TRBV11-2 and TRBJ2-7): EAGVAQSPRYKIIEKRQSVAFWCNPISGHATLYWYQQILGQGPKLLIQFQNNGVVDDSQLPKDRFSAERLKGVDSTLKIQPAKLEDSAVYLCPSSPRPGTGMGGQYFGPGTRLTVT.

The chain is built from TRBV4-1 and TRBJ2-3; D call uncertain. V lost 3 bases and J lost 5, with 9 bases in between. The CDR3 consists of 13 residues. Germline V lookup: CDR1 MGHRA, CDR2 YSYEKL. CDR3 sequence (DNA): TGCGCCAGCAGCCATGATCGGATAGATACGCAGTATTTT. This codes for CASSHDRIDTQYF.

This clonotype appeared a few times. A much larger clone is a single base away; this may be a read error. V and J are TRBV4-1 and TRBJ2-1; a weak D match, TRBD2 (6 bases). Germline V CDR1 and CDR2: MGHRA, YSYEKL. The CDR3 totals 15 residues. The V end was cut by 1 base, the J end by 6 bases, with 13 bases between. The CDR3 region has the DNA TGCGCCAGCAGCCAAGGGGGGGTTGTTATCAATGAGCAGTTCTTC. As protein: CASSQGGVVINEQFF.

The sample holds one count of this clonotype. The junction and the germline gene differ at one end; a read error may be behind it. This chain connects TRBV29-1 to TRBJ1-6, with D uncertain. The CDR3 sequence is 13 residues long. The germline gives CDR1 SQVTM, CDR2 ANQGSEA. The CDR3 bases are TGCAACGTTGAGATTAGTAAGAATTCGCCCCTCCACTTT. Translating it yields CNVEISKNSPLHF. Full variable domain (remainder filled in from reference TRBV29-1 and TRBJ1-6): SAVISQKPSRDICQRGTSLTIQCQVDSQVTMMFWYRQQPGQSLTLIATANQGSEATYESGFVIDKFPISRPNLTFSTLTVSNMSPEDSSIYLCNVEISKNSPLHFGNGTRLTVT.

This clonotype has ten or more counts. The chain combines TRBV28 with TRBJ2-1; TRBD2 matches at 12 bases. CDR1 is MDHEN, CDR2 SYDVKM, per germline. Unmatched junction bases numbered 11, after V lost 6 bases and J lost 8 bases. The CDR3 is 16 amino acids. The CDR3 DNA sequence: TGTGCCAGCAGCCCCCTCACTAGCGGGAGGATTTATGAGCAGTTCTTC. Protein product: CASSPLTSGRIYEQFF.

As concerns this clonotype: The missing conserved phenylalanine or tryptophan at the end of this CDR3 makes a read error likely. The rearrangement joins TRBV13 to TRBJ1-2; D gene uncertain. This CDR3 is 15 amino acids long. V lost 3 bases and J 0 bases, leaving 11 bases between the germline ends. Per germline, CDR1 PRHDT and CDR2 FYEKMQ (reference sequence). The CDR3 region has the DNA TGTGCCAGCAGCTTCACTTCAGGCCCTAACTATGGCTACACCATC. Translated: CASSFTSGPNYGYTI.

In the case of this clonotype: An end of the junction differs from the germline gene, which may be a read error. V is TRBV4-1 and J is TRBJ2-2; 12 nucleotides align to TRBD2. From germline, CDR1 is MGHRA and CDR2 YSYEKL. CDR3 length: 18 amino acids. CDR3 bases: TGCGCCACCAGCCAACAAGTTCGGACTAGCGGGAACACTGGGGAGCTATTTTTT. Its translation: CATSQQVRTSGNTGELFF.